The 18 T cell receptor beta chains in this list originate from one sample, sequenced in a study of beta chain features in type 1 diabetes. Expressed TCRB transcripts were sequenced after all isolated RNA was converted to cDNA. Generated by immunoSEQ multiplex PCR, the TCRdb table keeps only in-frame clones and is missing some. The profile covers 850,000 to 900,000 clones, with roughly a sixth appearing a single time and 0.023% taken by the ten largest. Input material: naive CD4+ T cells from blood. These TCRs come from a woman under 30 in good health.

The rearrangement links TRBV7-3 to TRBJ2-7, with D possibly TRBD1 on 5 matching bases. Per germline, CDR1 SGHTA and CDR2 FQGTGA. The length of the CDR3 is 12 residues. Trimming pared 4 bases from V and 7 bases from J, leaving 11 bases between. CDR3 residues: CASSSDSGEQYF. Here the CDR3 DNA reads TGTGCCAGCAGCTCAGACAGTGGGGAGCAGTACTTC.

The chain couples TRBV6-6 to TRBJ2-5, with 8 bases aligning to TRBD2. J gave up 5 bases and V 5 bases, and 10 bases lay outside the gene matches. The CDR3 totals 15 residues. Germline V gene sequence: CDR1 MNHNY, CDR2 SVGAGI (reference sequence). The CDR3 coding sequence is TGTGCCAGCAGTACCCGCGGTAGCGGGACGGAGACCCAGTACTTC. Protein sequence: CASSTRGSGTETQYF.

The J gene is TRBJ1-5, the V gene TRBV28; perhaps TRBD1 as D (6 bases). CDR3 length: 17 amino acids. Germline V gene lookup returns CDR1 MDHEN and CDR2 SYDVKM. V shed 11 bases and J shed 0 bases, with 23 bases lying between them. CDR3 protein: CAGGQGGSTNSNQPQHF. The DNA of the CDR3 is TGTGCCGGGGGGCAAGGAGGTTCCACTAATAGCAATCAGCCCCAGCATTTT.

The V and J genes are TRBV9 and TRBJ2-1; D might be TRBD2 (5 bases). The CDR3 runs 11 residues. CDR1 is SGDLS, CDR2 YYNGEE, per germline. Trimming cost V 7 bases and J 9 bases, with 11 bases left between them. CDR3 DNA sequence: TGTGCCAGCGACCATGGGAGTGAGCAGTTCTTC. Translated, it gives CASDHGSEQFF.

V gene TRBV7-9 combines with J gene TRBJ1-2; D might be TRBD1 (5 bases). The V gene's germline CDR1 is SEHNR and CDR2 FQNEAQ (reference sequence). CDR3 length equals 13 residues. V lost 5 bases and J lost 3, with 10 bases in between. The CDR3 DNA reads as TGTGCCAGCAGCCCTCGGGGGGACTATGGCTACACCTTC. Protein sequence: CASSPRGDYGYTF.

The V gene is TRBV5-8, the J gene TRBJ2-3; D remains ambiguous. The CDR3 contains 13 residues. V gave up 0 bases and J gave up 4 bases, with 6 bases separating them. CDR1 SGHTS and CDR2 YDEGEE come from the germline V gene. The CDR3 loop reads CASSLEAADTQYF. DNA of the CDR3: TGTGCCAGCAGCTTGGAGGCTGCAGATACGCAGTATTTT.

The chain joins TRBV11-2 to TRBJ2-1; either TRBD1 or TRBD2 may fit D (5 bases each). The CDR3 extends over 15 amino acids. Germline CDR1 is SGHAT and CDR2 is FQNNGV. With 4 bases removed from V and 4 bases from J, the gap between germline ends came to 14 bases. The CDR3 DNA reads TGTGCCAGCAGCTCCGGGACCCCTTCTTACAATGAGCAGTTCTTC. The encoded protein is CASSSGTPSYNEQFF.

This rearrangement joins TRBV5-4 to TRBJ2-7; a weak D match, TRBD2 (6 bases). V lost 0 bases to trimming and J lost 3 bases, with 10 bases between them. The CDR3 spans 14 residues. Germline V gene data show CDR1 as SGHNT and CDR2 as YYREEE (reference sequence). In DNA, the CDR3 is TGTGCCAGCAGCTTGGGCGGGAAGGACTACGAGCAGTACTTC. Translation: CASSLGGKDYEQYF.

V and J are TRBV28 and TRBJ2-7; 7 nucleotides agree with TRBD1. Germline V lookup: CDR1 MDHEN, CDR2 SYDVKM. This CDR3 region has 16 residues. With V trimmed by 2 bases and J by 2 bases, 9 bases remained unmatched. The CDR3 region has the DNA TGTGCCAGCAGTTTAGAATCAGGGGGTAGAACCTACGAGCAGTACTTC. Translating it yields CASSLESGGRTYEQYF.

The chain couples TRBV4-3 to TRBJ2-5; no clear D. The end of the DNA aligns better with TRBJ2-7, so the J call may be wrong. CDR1 LGHNA and CDR2 YSLEER come from the germline V gene. The CDR3 totals 14 residues. In DNA, the CDR3 is TGCGCCAGCAGCCGCGGTTACGGCTCCTACGAGCAGTACTTC. Protein: CASSRGYGSYEQYF.

The chain links TRBV7-3 to TRBJ2-5; D perhaps matches TRBD1 (5 bases). The CDR3 loop spans 14 amino acids. V lost 1 base to trimming and J lost 4 bases, with 10 bases between them. Per germline, CDR1 SGHTA and CDR2 FQGTGA. The CDR3 DNA follows: TGTGCCAGCAGCTTAAATCCAGGGATAGAGACCCAGTACTTC. Translation gives CASSLNPGIETQYF.

In this sample, this clone turned up a few times. Other DNA sequences in the sample encode the same CDR3. The V call is TRBV9, the J call TRBJ1-3; TRBD1 is a possible D gene (5 bases). From germline, CDR1 is SGDLS and CDR2 YYNGEE. This CDR3 is 12 amino acids long. The ends were cut back, 8 bases at V and 7 bases at J, with 13 bases in the middle. CDR3 protein: CASSPGGNTIYF. The CDR3 region has the DNA TGTGCCAGTAGCCCTGGGGGGAACACCATATATTTT.

This chain connects TRBV19 to TRBJ2-3; TRBD1 matches 8 bases. CDR3 length: 13 residues. After removal of 6 bases from V and 5 bases from J, the junction contained 4 bases not matched to a gene. Germline loops: CDR1 LNHDA, CDR2 SQIVND (reference sequence). The DNA of the CDR3 is TGTGCCAGTAGCAGGGGGCGGGGAGATACGCAGTATTTT. Encoded protein: CASSRGRGDTQYF.

This clone has just a few counts. The J gene is TRBJ1-2, the V gene TRBV7-9; maybe TRBD1 (5 bases). CDR3 length: 17 amino acids. From germline, CDR1 is SEHNR and CDR2 FQNEAQ (reference sequence). Trimming shortened V by 5 bases and J by 4 bases, and 23 bases separated the two germline ends. This CDR3 reads CASSHNLLIGTTYGYTF. CDR3 sequence (DNA): TGTGCCAGCAGCCATAACCTCCTTATAGGGACCACCTATGGCTACACCTTC.

This clone was counted only a few times. The rearrangement joins TRBV4-2 to TRBJ2-7; 12 positions agree with TRBD2. The CDR3 runs to 18 residues. Germline V gives CDR1 LGHNA, CDR2 YNFKEQ. V lost 1 base, J lost 3 bases, and 10 bases stayed unmatched. CDR3 region: CASSQAPGLAGNVYEQYF. In nucleotides, the CDR3 is TGTGCCAGCAGCCAAGCTCCCGGACTAGCGGGAAATGTCTACGAGCAGTACTTC.

The chain joins TRBV7-2 to TRBJ2-7, with TRBD1 matching 7 bases. Trimming removed 4 bases from V and 2 bases from J; junction bases left unmatched: 11. The CDR3 length is 16 residues. Germline V gives CDR1 SGHTA, CDR2 FQGNSA. CDR3 in amino acids: CASSSPQGPLPYEQYF. CDR3 bases: TGTGCCAGCAGCTCGCCACAGGGGCCCCTGCCCTACGAGCAGTACTTC.

Comments on this clone: At the DNA level, this CDR3 is encoded by other sequences in the same sample as well. This rearrangement joins TRBV5-6 to TRBJ2-5, with D unclear. The CDR3 is 13 residues long. Germline assignment: CDR1 SGHDT and CDR2 YYEEEE. The V gene lost 2 bases and the J gene lost 2 bases, with 7 bases spanning the gap. The CDR3 loop reads CASSFGRQETQYF. In DNA, the CDR3 is TGTGCCAGCAGCTTCGGTAGGCAAGAGACCCAGTACTTC.

The V gene is TRBV9, the J gene TRBJ2-3, with a possible D match to TRBD1 (6 bases). The V and J ends lost 0 bases and 3 bases respectively, with 11 bases between them. This CDR3 has 15 amino acids. Germline CDR1 reads SGDLS; CDR2 reads YYNGEE. CDR3 DNA sequence: TGTGCCAGCAGCGTAGCAGGGGACGGTACAGATACGCAGTATTTT. This gives the protein CASSVAGDGTDTQYF.